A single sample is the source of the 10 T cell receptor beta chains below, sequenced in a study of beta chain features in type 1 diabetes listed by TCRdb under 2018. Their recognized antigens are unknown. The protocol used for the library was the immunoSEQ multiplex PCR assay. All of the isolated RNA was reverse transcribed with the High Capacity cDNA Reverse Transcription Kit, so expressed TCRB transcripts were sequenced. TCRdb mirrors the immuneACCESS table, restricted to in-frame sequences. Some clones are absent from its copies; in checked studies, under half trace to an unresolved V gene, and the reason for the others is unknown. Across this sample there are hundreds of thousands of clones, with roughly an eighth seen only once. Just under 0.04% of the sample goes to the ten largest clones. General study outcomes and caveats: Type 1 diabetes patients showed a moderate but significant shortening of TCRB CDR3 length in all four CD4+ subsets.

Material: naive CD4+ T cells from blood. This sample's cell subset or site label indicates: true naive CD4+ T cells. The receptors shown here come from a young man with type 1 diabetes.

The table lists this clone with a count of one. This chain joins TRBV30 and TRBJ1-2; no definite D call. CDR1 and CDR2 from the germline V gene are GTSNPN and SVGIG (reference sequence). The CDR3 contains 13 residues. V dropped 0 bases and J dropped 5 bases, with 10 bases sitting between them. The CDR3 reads CAWSVGTIYGYTF. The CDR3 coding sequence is TGTGCCTGGAGTGTAGGCACGATATATGGCTACACCTTC. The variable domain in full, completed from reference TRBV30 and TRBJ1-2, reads SQTIHQWPATLVQPVGSPLSLECTVEGTSNPNLYWYRQAAGRGLQLLFYSVGIGQISSEVPQNLSASRPQDRQFILSSKKLLLSDSGFYLCAWSVGTIYGYTFGSGTRLTVV.

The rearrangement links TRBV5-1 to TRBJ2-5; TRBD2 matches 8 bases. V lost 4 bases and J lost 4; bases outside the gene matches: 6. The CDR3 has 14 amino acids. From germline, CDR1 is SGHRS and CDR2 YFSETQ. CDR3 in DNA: TGCGCCAGCAGCCCCGGGGGGGCCTCAGAGACCCAGTACTTC. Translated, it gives CASSPGGASETQYF.

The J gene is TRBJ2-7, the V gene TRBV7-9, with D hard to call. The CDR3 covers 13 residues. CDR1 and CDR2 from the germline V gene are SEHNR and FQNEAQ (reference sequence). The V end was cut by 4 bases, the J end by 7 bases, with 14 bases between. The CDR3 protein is CASSSPKVGEQYF. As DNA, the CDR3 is TGTGCCAGCAGCTCCCCAAAAGTGGGAGAGCAGTACTTC.

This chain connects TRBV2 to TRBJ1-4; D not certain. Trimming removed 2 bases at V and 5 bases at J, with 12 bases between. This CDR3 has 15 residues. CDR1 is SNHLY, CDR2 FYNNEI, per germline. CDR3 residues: CASSESSYANEKLFF. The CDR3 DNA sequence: TGTGCCAGCAGTGAATCCTCGTATGCGAATGAAAAACTGTTTTTT.

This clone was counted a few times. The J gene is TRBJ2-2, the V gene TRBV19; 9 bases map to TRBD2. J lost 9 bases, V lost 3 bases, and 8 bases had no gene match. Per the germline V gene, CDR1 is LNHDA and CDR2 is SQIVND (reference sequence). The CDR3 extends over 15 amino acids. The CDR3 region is CASSIESSGSRELFF. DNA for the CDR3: TGTGCCAGTAGTATTGAAAGTAGCGGGAGCCGGGAGCTGTTTTTT.

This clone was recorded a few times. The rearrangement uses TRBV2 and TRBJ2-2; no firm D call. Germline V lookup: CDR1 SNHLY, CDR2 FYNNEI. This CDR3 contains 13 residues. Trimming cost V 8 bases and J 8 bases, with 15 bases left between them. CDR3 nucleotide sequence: TGTGCCAGCGGGAAGGGTACCGGAGGGGAGCTGTTTTTT. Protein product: CASGKGTGGELFF.

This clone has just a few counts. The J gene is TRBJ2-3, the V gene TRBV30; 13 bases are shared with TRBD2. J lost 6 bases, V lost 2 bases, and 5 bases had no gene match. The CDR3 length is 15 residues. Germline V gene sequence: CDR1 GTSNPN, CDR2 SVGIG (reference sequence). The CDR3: CAWSSGTSGADTQYF. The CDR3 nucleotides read TGTGCCTGGAGTAGCGGGACTAGCGGGGCCGATACGCAGTATTTT.

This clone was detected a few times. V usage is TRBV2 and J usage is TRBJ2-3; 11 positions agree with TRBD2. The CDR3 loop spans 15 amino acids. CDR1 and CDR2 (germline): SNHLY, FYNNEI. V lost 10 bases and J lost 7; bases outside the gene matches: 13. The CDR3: CAIKVGTSGRNTQYF. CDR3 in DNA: TGTGCCATCAAAGTAGGGACTAGCGGTAGAAATACGCAGTATTTT.

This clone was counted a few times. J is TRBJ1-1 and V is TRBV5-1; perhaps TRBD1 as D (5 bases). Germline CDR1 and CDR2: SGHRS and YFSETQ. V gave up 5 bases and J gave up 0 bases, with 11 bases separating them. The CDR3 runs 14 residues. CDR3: CASRQTGLNTEAFF. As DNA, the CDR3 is TGCGCCAGCAGACAAACAGGACTGAACACTGAAGCTTTCTTT.

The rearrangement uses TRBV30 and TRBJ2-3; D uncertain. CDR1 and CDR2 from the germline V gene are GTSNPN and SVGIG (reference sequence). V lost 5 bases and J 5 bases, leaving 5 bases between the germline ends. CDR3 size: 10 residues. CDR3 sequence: CAWELDTQYF. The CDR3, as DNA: TGTGCCTGGGAGTTAGATACGCAGTATTTT.